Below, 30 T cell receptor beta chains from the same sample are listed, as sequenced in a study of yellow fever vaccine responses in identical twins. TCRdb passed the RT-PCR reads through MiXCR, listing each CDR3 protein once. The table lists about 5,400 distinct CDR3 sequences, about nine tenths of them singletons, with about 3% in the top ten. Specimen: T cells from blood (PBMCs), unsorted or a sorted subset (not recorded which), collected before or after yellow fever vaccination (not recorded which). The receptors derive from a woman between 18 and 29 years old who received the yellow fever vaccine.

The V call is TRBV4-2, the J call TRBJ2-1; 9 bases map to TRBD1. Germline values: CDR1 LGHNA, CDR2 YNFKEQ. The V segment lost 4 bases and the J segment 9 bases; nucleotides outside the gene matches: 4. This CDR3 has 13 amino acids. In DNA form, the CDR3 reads TGTGCCAGCAGCCCGGGACAGGGTAGTGAGCAGTTCTTC. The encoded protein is CASSPGQGSEQFF.

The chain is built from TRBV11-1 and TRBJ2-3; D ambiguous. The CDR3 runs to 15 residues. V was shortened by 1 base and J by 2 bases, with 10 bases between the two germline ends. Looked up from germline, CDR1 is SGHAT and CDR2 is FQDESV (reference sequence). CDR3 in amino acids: CASSLGVQDTDTQYF. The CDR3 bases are TGTGCCAGCAGCTTAGGGGTCCAGGACACAGATACGCAGTATTTT.

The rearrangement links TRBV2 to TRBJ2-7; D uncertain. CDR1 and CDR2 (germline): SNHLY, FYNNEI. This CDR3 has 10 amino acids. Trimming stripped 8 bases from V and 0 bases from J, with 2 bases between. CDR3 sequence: CASVSYEQYF. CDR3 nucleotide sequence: TGTGCCAGCGTCTCCTACGAGCAGTACTTC.

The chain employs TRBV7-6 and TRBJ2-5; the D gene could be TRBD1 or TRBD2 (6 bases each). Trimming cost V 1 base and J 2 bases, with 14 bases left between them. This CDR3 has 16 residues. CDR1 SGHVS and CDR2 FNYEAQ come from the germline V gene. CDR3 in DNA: TGTGCCAGCAGCTTAGTAGGGAGGACAGAACAAGAGACCCAGTACTTC. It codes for CASSLVGRTEQETQYF.

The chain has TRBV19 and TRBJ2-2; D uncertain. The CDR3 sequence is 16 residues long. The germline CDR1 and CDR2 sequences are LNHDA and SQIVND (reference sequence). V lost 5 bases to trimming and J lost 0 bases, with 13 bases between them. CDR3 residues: CASSLRPPPNTGELFF. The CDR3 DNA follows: TGTGCCAGTAGTCTCCGACCCCCTCCGAACACCGGGGAGCTGTTTTTT.

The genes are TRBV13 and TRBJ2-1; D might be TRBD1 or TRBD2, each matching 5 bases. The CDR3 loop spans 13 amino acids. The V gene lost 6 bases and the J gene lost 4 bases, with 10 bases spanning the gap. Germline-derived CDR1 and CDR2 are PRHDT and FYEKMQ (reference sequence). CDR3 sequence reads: CASRLGPYNEQFF. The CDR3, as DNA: TGTGCCAGCAGATTGGGACCATACAATGAGCAGTTCTTC. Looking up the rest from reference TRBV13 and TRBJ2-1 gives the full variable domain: AAGVIQSPRHLIKEKRETATLKCYPIPRHDTVYWYQQGPGQDPQFLISFYEKMQSDKGSIPDRFSAQQFSDYHSELNMSSLELGDSALYFCASRLGPYNEQFFGPGTRLTVL.

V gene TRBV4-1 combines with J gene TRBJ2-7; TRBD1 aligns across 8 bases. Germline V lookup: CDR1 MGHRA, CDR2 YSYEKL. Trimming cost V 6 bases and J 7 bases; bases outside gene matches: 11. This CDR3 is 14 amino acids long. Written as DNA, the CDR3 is TGCGCCAGCAGTCAGGGGACAGGCCTAGGGGAGCAGTACTTC. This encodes CASSQGTGLGEQYF.

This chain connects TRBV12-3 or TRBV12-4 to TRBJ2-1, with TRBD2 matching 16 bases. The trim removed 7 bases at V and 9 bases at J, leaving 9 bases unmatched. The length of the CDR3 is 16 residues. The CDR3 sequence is CASTAGTSGGAVEQFF. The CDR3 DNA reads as TGTGCCAGCACCGCCGGGACTAGCGGGGGGGCCGTTGAGCAGTTCTTC.

The CDR3 DNA reads TGTGCCTGGAGCACGTTGGGTGAGCAGTTCTTC. It is translated as CAWSTLGEQFF. The chain couples TRBV30 to TRBJ2-1; D unclear. The CDR3 sequence is 11 residues long. Deletions cut 3 bases from V and 9 bases from J, with 9 bases between. Germline V gene data show CDR1 as GTSNPN and CDR2 as SVGIG (reference sequence).

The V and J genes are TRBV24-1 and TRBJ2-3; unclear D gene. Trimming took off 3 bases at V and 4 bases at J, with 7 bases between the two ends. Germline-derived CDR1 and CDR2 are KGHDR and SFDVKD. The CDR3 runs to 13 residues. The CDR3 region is CATSDPSADTQYF. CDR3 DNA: TGTGCCACCAGTGATCCCTCGGCAGATACGCAGTATTTT.

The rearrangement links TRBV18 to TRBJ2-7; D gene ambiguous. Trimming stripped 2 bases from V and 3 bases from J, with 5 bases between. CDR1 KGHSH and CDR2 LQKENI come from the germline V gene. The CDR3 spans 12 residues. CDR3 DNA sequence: TGTGCCAGCTCACCAGGGGTCTACGAGCAGTACTTC. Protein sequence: CASSPGVYEQYF.

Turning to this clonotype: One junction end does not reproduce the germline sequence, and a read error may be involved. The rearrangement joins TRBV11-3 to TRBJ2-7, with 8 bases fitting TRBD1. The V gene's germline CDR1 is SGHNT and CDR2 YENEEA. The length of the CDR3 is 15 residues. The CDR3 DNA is TGTGCCAGCAGCCCCCGGACAGGGACCTCCAACGAGCAGTACTTC. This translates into CASSPRTGTSNEQYF.

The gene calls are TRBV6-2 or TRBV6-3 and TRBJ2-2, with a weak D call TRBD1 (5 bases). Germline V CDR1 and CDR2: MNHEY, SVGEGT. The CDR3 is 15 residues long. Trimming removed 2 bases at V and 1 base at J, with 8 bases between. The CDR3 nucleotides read TGTGCCAGCAGTTACAACACAGGGAACACCGGGGAGCTGTTTTTT. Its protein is CASSYNTGNTGELFF.

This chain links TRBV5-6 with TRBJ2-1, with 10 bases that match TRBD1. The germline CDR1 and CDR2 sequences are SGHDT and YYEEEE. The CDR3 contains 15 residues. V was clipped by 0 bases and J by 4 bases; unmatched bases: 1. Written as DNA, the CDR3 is TGTGCCAGCAGCTTGGGGACAGGGGGTTACAATGAGCAGTTCTTC. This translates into CASSLGTGGYNEQFF.

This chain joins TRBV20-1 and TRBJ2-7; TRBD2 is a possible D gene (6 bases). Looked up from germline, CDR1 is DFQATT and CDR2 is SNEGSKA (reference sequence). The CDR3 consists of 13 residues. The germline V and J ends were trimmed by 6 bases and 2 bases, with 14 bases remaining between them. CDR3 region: CSARGGNPYEQYF. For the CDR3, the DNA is TGCAGTGCCCGGGGCGGGAACCCCTACGAGCAGTACTTC.

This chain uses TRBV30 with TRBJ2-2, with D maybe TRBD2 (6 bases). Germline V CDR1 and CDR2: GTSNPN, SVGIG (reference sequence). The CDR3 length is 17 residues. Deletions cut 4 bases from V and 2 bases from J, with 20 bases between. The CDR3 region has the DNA TGTGCCTGGAATGTTCATCTTGGGACTCCAAACACCGGGGAGCTGTTTTTT. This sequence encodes CAWNVHLGTPNTGELFF.

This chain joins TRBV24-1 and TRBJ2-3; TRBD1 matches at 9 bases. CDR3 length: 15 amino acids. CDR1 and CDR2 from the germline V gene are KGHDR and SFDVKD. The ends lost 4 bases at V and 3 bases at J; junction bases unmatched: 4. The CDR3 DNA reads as TGTGCCACCAGTGACCGGGACAGGGAGACAGATACGCAGTATTTT. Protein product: CATSDRDRETDTQYF.

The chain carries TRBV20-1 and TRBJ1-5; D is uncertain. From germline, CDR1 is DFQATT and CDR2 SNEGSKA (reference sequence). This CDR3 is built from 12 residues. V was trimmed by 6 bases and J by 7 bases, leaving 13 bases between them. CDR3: CSAPAGSQPQHF. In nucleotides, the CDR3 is TGCAGTGCCCCTGCCGGGAGCCAGCCCCAGCATTTT.

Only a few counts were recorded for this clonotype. This chain's CDR3 is CASSPTTDTQYF. DNA of the CDR3: TGTGCCAGCAGTCCTACCACAGATACGCAGTATTTT. This chain links TRBV12-3 or TRBV12-4 with TRBJ2-3, with unresolved D. This CDR3 comprises 12 residues. The ends were cut back, 5 bases at V and 2 bases at J, with 5 bases in the middle.

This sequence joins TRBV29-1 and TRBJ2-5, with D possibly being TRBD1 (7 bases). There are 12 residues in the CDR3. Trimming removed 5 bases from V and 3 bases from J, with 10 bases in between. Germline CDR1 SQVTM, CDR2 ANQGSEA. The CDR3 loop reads CSVTRGEETQYF. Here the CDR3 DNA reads TGCAGCGTTACCAGGGGGGAAGAGACCCAGTACTTC. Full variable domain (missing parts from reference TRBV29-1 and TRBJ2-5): SAVISQKPSRDICQRGTSLTIQCQVDSQVTMMFWYRQQPGQSLTLIATANQGSEATYESGFVIDKFPISRPNLTFSTLTVSNMSPEDSSIYLCSVTRGEETQYFGPGTRLLVL.

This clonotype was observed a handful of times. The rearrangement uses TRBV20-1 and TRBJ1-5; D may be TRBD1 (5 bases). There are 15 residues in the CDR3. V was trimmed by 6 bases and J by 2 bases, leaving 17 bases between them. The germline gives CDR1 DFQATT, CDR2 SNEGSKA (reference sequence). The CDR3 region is CSASPPGGGNQPQHF. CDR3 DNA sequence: TGCAGTGCCAGCCCCCCGGGGGGAGGCAATCAGCCCCAGCATTTT.

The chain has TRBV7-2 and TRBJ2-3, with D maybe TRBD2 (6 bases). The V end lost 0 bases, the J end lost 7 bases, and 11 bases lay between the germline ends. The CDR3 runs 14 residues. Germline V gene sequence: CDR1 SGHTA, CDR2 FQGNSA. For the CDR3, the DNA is TGTGCCAGCAGCTTAGCCGGGAGTCAAAATACGCAGTATTTT. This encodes CASSLAGSQNTQYF.

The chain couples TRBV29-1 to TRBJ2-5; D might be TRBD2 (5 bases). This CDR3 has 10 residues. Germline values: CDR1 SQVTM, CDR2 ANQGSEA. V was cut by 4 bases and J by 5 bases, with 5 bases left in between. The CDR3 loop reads CSVGGETQYF. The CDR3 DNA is TGCAGCGTTGGCGGGGAGACCCAGTACTTC.

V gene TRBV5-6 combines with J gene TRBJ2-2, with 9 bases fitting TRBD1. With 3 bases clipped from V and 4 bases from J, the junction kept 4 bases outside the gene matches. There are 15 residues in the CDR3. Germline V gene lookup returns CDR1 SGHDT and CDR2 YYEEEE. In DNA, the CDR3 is TGTGCCAGCAGCTGGGACAGGGCGAGCACCGGGGAGCTGTTTTTT. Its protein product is CASSWDRASTGELFF.

The CDR3 region is CAISESIGSFSYEQYF. DNA for the CDR3: TGTGCCATCAGTGAGTCGATAGGATCTTTCTCCTACGAGCAGTACTTC. The rearrangement uses TRBV10-3 and TRBJ2-7; D not resolved. Germline V gene data show CDR1 as ENHRY and CDR2 as SYGVKD. Trimming removed 0 bases from V and 0 bases from J, with 12 bases in between. This CDR3 has 16 residues.

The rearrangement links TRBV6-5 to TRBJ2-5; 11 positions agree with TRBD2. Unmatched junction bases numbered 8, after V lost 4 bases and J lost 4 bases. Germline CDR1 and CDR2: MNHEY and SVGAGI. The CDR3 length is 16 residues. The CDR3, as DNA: TGTGCCAGCAGTTTTGTAGCGGGAGGGCCGGGAGAGACCCAGTACTTC. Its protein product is CASSFVAGGPGETQYF.

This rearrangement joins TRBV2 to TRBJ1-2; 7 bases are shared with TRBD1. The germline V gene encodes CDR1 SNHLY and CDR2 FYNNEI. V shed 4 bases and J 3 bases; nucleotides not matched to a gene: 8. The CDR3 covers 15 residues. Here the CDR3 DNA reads TGTGCCAGCAGTGGAGGATGGGACAGTGACTATGGCTACACCTTC. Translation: CASSGGWDSDYGYTF.

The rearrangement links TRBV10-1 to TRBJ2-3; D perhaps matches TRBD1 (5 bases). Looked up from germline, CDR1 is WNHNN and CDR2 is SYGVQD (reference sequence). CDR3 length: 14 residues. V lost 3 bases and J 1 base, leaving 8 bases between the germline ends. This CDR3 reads CASSDPRGTDTQYF. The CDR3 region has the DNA TGCGCCAGCAGTGACCCCAGGGGCACAGATACGCAGTATTTT.

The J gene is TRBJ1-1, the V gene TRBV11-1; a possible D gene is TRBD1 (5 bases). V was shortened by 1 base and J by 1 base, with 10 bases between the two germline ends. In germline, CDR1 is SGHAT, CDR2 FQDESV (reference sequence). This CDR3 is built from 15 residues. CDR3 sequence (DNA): TGTGCCAGCAGCTTAGAGGGGCGGACGAACACTGAAGCTTTCTTT. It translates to CASSLEGRTNTEAFF.

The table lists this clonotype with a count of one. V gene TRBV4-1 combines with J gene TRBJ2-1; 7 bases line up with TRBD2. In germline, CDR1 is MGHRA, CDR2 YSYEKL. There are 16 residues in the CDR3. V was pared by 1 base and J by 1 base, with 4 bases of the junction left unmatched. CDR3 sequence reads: CASSQVTGRSYNEQFF. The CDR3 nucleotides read TGCGCCAGCAGCCAAGTAACCGGGAGGTCCTACAATGAGCAGTTCTTC.